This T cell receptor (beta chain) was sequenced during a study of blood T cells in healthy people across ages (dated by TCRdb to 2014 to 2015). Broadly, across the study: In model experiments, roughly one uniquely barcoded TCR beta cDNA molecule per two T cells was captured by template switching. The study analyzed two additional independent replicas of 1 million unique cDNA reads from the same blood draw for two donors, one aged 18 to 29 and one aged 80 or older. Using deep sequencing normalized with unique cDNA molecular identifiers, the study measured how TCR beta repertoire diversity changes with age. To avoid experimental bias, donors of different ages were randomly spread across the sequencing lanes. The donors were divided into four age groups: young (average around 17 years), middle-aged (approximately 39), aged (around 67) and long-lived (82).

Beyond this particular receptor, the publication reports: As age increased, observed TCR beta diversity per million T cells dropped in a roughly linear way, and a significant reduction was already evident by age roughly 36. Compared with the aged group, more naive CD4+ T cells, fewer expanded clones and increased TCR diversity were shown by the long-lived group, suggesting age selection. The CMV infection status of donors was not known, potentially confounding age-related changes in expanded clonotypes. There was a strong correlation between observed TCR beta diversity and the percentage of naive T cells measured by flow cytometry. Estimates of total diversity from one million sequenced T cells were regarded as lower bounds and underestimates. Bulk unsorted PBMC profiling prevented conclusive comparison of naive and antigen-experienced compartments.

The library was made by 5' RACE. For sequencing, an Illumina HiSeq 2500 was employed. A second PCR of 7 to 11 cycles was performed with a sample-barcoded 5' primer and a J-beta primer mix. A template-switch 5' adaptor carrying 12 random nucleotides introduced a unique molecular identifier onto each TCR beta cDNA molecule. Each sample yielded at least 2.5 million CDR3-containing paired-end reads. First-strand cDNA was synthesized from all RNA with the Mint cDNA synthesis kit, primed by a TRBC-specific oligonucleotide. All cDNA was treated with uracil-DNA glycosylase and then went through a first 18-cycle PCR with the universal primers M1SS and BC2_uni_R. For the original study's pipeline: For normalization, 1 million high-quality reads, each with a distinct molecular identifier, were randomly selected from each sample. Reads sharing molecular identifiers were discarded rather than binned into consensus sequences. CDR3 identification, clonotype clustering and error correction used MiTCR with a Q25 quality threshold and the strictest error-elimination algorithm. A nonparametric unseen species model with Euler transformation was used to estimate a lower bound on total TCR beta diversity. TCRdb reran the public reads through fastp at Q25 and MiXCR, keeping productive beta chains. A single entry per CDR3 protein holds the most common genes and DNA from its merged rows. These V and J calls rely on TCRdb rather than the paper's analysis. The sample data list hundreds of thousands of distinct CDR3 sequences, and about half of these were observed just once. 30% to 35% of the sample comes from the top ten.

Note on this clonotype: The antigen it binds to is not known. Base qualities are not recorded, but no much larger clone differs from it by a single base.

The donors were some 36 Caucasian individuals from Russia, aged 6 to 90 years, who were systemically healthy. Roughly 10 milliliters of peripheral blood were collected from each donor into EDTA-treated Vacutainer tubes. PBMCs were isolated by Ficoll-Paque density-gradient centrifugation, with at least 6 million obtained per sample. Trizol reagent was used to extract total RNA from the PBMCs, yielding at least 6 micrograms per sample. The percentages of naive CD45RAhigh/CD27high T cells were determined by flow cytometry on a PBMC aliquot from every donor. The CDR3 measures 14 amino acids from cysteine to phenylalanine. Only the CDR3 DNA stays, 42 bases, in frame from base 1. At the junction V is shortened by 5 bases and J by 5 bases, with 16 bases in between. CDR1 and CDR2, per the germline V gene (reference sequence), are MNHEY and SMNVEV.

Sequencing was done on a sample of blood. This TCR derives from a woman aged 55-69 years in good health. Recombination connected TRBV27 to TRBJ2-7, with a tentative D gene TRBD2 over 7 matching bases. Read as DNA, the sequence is TGTGCCAGCAGTAGAGCGGGACAAGCGAACGAGCAGTACTTC. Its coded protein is CASSRAGQANEQYF.